This T cell receptor beta chain was found in a study of response to subunit inactivated influenza vaccine. V trimming: 2 bases; J trimming: 1 base; junction bases outside the gene matches: 9. Germline-derived CDR1 and CDR2 are LGHNA and YNFKEQ. This CDR3 spans 18 amino acids. A word on this clonotype: The antigen is not known.

Using its own MiXCR run on the RT-PCR reads, TCRdb lists one record per CDR3 protein. The table has a few hundred thousand distinct CDR3 sequences, less than 15% seen once. Study conclusions and caveats: Authors suggested each seasonal flu vaccination may recruit only limited numbers of new T cells.

This material consisted of PBMCs from blood, taken 12 days after vaccination. The receptor was derived from a man in his fifties or sixties who received an inactivated influenza vaccine. The V gene is TRBV4-2, the J gene TRBJ2-1; 9 positions agree with TRBD2. As DNA, the CDR3 is TGTGCCAGCAGCCAACCAGGAAGTAGCGGGAGTTCCTACAATGAGCAGTTCTTC. It codes for CASSQPGSSGSSYNEQFF.